This section outlines one T cell receptor beta chain sequence together with its context. What it recognizes is unknown. This sample is drawn from a study of glioma-infiltrating T cells after dendritic cell vaccination. Regarding the study as a whole: The cohort had few patients with full blood and tumor sets. No direct clonality-survival link was found; a diverse polyclonal response may matter.

The V end was cut by 3 bases, the J end by 1 base, with 12 bases between. CDR3 length equals 15 residues. Germline V gene lookup returns CDR1 SNHLY and CDR2 FYNNEI. Input was around 1.9 ug genomic DNA, or all available if less. Assay used: immunoSEQ multiplex PCR; TCRdb lists only in-frame clones, some missing. The profile shows roughly 70,000 clones, around 80% of them singletons. The input for sequencing was blood, taken before dendritic cell vaccination. This TCR derives from a human donor with glioblastoma. V usage is TRBV2 and J usage is TRBJ1-1; unclear D gene. The CDR3 loop reads CASSDMAGRNTEAFF. CDR3 in DNA: TGTGCCAGCAGTGATATGGCGGGAAGGAACACTGAAGCTTTCTTT.